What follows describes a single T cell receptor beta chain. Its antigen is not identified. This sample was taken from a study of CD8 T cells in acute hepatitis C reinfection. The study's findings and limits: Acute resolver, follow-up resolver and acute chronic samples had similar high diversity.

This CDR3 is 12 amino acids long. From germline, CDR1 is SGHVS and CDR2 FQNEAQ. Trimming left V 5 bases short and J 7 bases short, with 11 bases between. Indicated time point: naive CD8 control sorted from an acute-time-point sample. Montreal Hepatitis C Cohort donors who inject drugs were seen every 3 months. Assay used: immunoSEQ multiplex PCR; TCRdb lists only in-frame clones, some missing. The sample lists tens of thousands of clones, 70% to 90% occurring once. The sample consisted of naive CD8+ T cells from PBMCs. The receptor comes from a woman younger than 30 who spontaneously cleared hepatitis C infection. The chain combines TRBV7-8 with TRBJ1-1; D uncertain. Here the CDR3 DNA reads TGTGCCAGCAGCCCCGGCGACCTTGAAGCTTTCTTT. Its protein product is CASSPGDLEAFF.